Each of the 23 T cell receptor beta chains below was sequenced from the same sample in a study of T cells in Graves' hyperthyroidism and ophthalmopathy. RNA transcripts provided the source from which TCR beta CDR3 regions were amplified. When the TCR CDR3 underwent first-round RT-PCR, the HTBI primer set was used. TCRdb recomputed calls from the multiplex PCR reads with MiXCR, one row per CDR3 protein. Of about 280,000 distinct CDR3 sequences in the sample, less than 30% are singletons; the top ten hold around 30%. The sequenced sample consisted of blood. Receptors originate from a man aged 40-49 years with Graves' hyperthyroidism that later progressed to Graves' ophthalmopathy.

The chain joins TRBV6-2 or TRBV6-3 to TRBJ2-7; TRBD2 is a possible D gene (5 bases). Per the germline V gene, CDR1 is MNHEY and CDR2 is SVGEGT. This CDR3 contains 18 residues. Trimming left V 5 bases short and J 2 bases short, with 25 bases between. CDR3 sequence: CASSPDRTTRVSTYEQYF. Written as DNA, the CDR3 is TGTGCCAGCAGTCCCGACCGAACCACGCGGGTATCGACCTACGAGCAGTACTTC.

This clonotype was counted ten times or more. One end of the junction is discordant with germline, which a read error may explain. The chain combines TRBV28 with TRBJ1-1, with D maybe TRBD1 (6 bases). Per the germline V gene, CDR1 is MDHEN and CDR2 is SYDVKM. This CDR3 region has 14 residues. As DNA, the CDR3 is TGTGCCAGCAGTCTAACAGGGTTAAACACTGAAGCTCTCTTT. This encodes CASSLTGLNTEALF.

This clonotype was picked up many times. This chain links TRBV11-2 with TRBJ1-2, with 9 bases lining up with TRBD1. This CDR3 region has 16 residues. Germline V gives CDR1 SGHAT, CDR2 FQNNGV. V trimming: 3 bases; J trimming: 5 bases; junction bases outside the gene matches: 10. Written as DNA, the CDR3 is TGTGCCAGCAGCTTGAGGCCAACAGGGGGCCCATATGGCTACACCTTC. Residues: CASSLRPTGGPYGYTF.

This clonotype was observed a handful of times. The gene calls are TRBV2 and TRBJ2-7; TRBD1 agrees at 7 bases. The CDR3 extends over 14 amino acids. Germline V gives CDR1 SNHLY, CDR2 FYNNEI. J was trimmed by 2 bases and V by 4 bases; bases with no gene match: 5. The CDR3 reads CASSVGRGPYEQYF. As DNA, the CDR3 is TGTGCCAGCAGTGTGGGAAGGGGGCCCTACGAGCAGTACTTC. Drawing the rest from reference TRBV2 and TRBJ2-7, the complete variable domain is EPEVTQTPSHQVTQMGQEVILRCVPISNHLYFYWYRQILGQKVEFLVSFYNNEISEKSEIFDDQFSVERPDGSNFTLKIRSTKLEDSAMYFCASSVGRGPYEQYFGPGTRLTVT.

This clonotype was found many times. The chain links TRBV7-2 to TRBJ1-2; the match to TRBD1 covers 9 bases. J gave up 0 bases and V 4 bases, and 9 bases lay outside the gene matches. The CDR3 sequence is 17 residues long. Germline V lookup: CDR1 SGHTA, CDR2 FQGNSA. The CDR3 nucleotides read TGTGCCAGCAGCTCAACCTGGACAGGGGAGGCTAACTATGGCTACACCTTC. It is translated as CASSSTWTGEANYGYTF.

This clonotype was seen at least ten times. This chain joins TRBV13 and TRBJ2-7; weak D call: TRBD2 (5 bases). The CDR3 loop spans 12 amino acids. Trimming took off 6 bases at V and 3 bases at J, with 9 bases between the two ends. The germline CDR1 and CDR2 sequences are PRHDT and FYEKMQ (reference sequence). DNA of the CDR3: TGTGCCAGCAGACTTGGACTCTACGAGCAGTACTTC. This codes for CASRLGLYEQYF.

This clonotype showed up many times. The genes are TRBV2 and TRBJ1-1; TRBD1 is a possible D gene (6 bases). The CDR3 has 18 amino acids. Trimming took 4 bases from V and 2 from J, leaving 23 bases between them. CDR1 is SNHLY and CDR2 is FYNNEI in the germline V gene. Written as DNA, the CDR3 is TGTGCCAGCAGTGTAGTTCGCGACCTCCCAGGGACAAACACTGAAGCTTTCTTT. The encoded protein is CASSVVRDLPGTNTEAFF.

This clonotype was recorded many times. The chain links TRBV7-2 to TRBJ1-4; D is unresolved. The CDR3 spans 15 residues. CDR1 is SGHTA and CDR2 is FQGNSA in the germline V gene. Trimming left V 1 base short and J 4 bases short, with 10 bases between. This CDR3 reads CASSLVPAFNEKLFF. CDR3 in DNA: TGTGCCAGCAGCTTAGTGCCAGCTTTTAATGAAAAACTGTTTTTT.

The chain has TRBV6-5 and TRBJ2-7; maybe TRBD1 (5 bases). This CDR3 comprises 14 residues. The V end was cut by 0 bases, the J end by 2 bases, with 8 bases between. Germline V gene lookup returns CDR1 MNHEY and CDR2 SVGAGI. CDR3 sequence reads: CASSYSQDPYEQYF. The CDR3 DNA reads as TGTGCCAGCAGTTACTCACAGGACCCCTACGAGCAGTACTTC.

This clonotype was picked up many times. This sequence joins TRBV27 and TRBJ2-2; perhaps TRBD2 as D (6 bases). The V gene lost 4 bases and the J gene lost 0 bases, with 18 bases spanning the gap. From germline, CDR1 is MNHEY and CDR2 SMNVEV (reference sequence). The CDR3 runs to 18 residues. The CDR3: CASSSRTESGANTGELFF. The DNA for the CDR3 is TGTGCCAGCAGTTCCCGGACTGAATCGGGGGCGAACACCGGGGAGCTGTTTTTT.

This clonotype was recorded at least ten times. The chain uses TRBV10-1 and TRBJ1-1; D not resolved. The CDR3 runs 13 residues. Between the trimmed V and J ends, which lost 6 bases and 0 bases, there was a span of 8 bases. The germline V gene has CDR1 WNHNN and CDR2 SYGVQD (reference sequence). The CDR3 loop is CASSNDLNTEAFF. CDR3 DNA sequence: TGCGCCAGCAGCAACGACCTGAACACTGAAGCTTTCTTT.

This clonotype showed up many times. V is TRBV28 and J is TRBJ1-6, with D perhaps TRBD1 (5 bases). The CDR3 has 19 residues. CDR1 is MDHEN and CDR2 is SYDVKM in the germline V gene. V lost 2 bases, J lost 2 bases, and 19 bases lay in between. This chain's CDR3 is CASSLRAGRRETYNSPLHF. The CDR3 bases are TGTGCCAGCAGTTTACGGGCAGGGAGGAGGGAAACCTATAATTCACCCCTCCACTTT.

This clonotype was seen at least ten times. The chain recombines TRBV20-1 with TRBJ2-5; TRBD2 aligns across 10 bases. CDR3 length equals 13 residues. Germline assignment: CDR1 DFQATT and CDR2 SNEGSKA (reference sequence). J was trimmed by 4 bases and V by 5 bases; bases with no gene match: 4. CDR3 loop: CSAGLAGAETQYF. DNA for the CDR3: TGCAGTGCTGGGCTAGCGGGAGCAGAGACCCAGTACTTC.

This clonotype appeared once. The rearrangement joins TRBV28 to TRBJ2-7, with 9 bases lining up with TRBD1. CDR3 length: 13 amino acids. Looked up from germline, CDR1 is MDHEN and CDR2 is SYDVKM. The junction had 6 bases not matched to a gene; V was cut back by 3 bases and J by 9 bases. Here the CDR3 reads CASSFITGGGQYF. For the CDR3, the DNA is TGTGCCAGCAGTTTCATAACAGGGGGCGGGCAGTACTTC.

The sample holds many counts of this clonotype. The chain combines TRBV30 with TRBJ1-3; D uncertain. V was shortened by 2 bases and J by 0 bases, with 14 bases between the two germline ends. This CDR3 has 16 residues. CDR1 and CDR2 from the germline V gene are GTSNPN and SVGIG (reference sequence). The CDR3 DNA sequence: TGTGCCTGGAGTTGGCAGCGAGACACCTCTGGAAACACCATATATTTT. Encoded protein: CAWSWQRDTSGNTIYF.

This clonotype was observed at least ten times. The rearrangement uses TRBV20-1 and TRBJ2-7; no reliable D call. The germline CDR1 and CDR2 sequences are DFQATT and SNEGSKA (reference sequence). V gave up 1 base and J gave up 4 bases, with 8 bases separating them. This CDR3 has 12 residues. CDR3 DNA: TGCAGTGCTAGAGCTGGGCAGTACGAGCAGTACTTC. Translating it yields CSARAGQYEQYF.

V and J are TRBV28 and TRBJ1-5; 11 bases align to TRBD1. Germline trimming cut 2 bases from V and 5 bases from J; bases unmatched to any gene: 5. Germline V CDR1 and CDR2: MDHEN, SYDVKM. The CDR3 sequence is 16 residues long. CDR3 sequence reads: CASSLQDRGPHQPQHF. The CDR3 DNA is TGTGCCAGCAGTTTACAGGACAGGGGGCCCCATCAGCCCCAGCATTTT.

This clonotype has a count of ten or more. This chain uses TRBV20-1 with TRBJ2-2; D unresolved. The CDR3 length is 13 residues. The germline CDR1 and CDR2 sequences are DFQATT and SNEGSKA (reference sequence). The CDR3 loop reads CSAVVAETGELFF. The CDR3 nucleotides read TGCAGCGCCGTAGTGGCGGAGACCGGGGAGCTGTTTTTT.

This clonotype was observed many times. The chain joins TRBV7-9 to TRBJ2-7, with D tentatively TRBD1 (5 bases). CDR1 and CDR2 from the germline V gene are SEHNR and FQNEAQ (reference sequence). The CDR3 is made up of 14 amino acids. The V and J ends lost 6 bases and 5 bases respectively, with 17 bases between them. For the CDR3, the DNA is TGTGCCAGCAGATCCCCCGCGGCAGGGAACGAGCAGTACTTC. This gives the protein CASRSPAAGNEQYF.

This clonotype was seen at least ten times. The chain carries TRBV30 and TRBJ1-2; TRBD1 matches at 8 bases. Germline lookup yields CDR1 GTSNPN and CDR2 SVGIG (reference sequence). Trimming removed 3 bases from V and 1 base from J; junction bases left unmatched: 1. CDR3 length: 13 residues. CDR3 nucleotide sequence: TGTGCCTGGAGAGACAGGGGTAACTATGGCTACACCTTC. Translating it yields CAWRDRGNYGYTF.

V gene TRBV6-1 combines with J gene TRBJ2-5, with TRBD2 matching over 7 bases. Trimming cost V 5 bases and J 5 bases; bases outside gene matches: 11. CDR1 and CDR2 from the germline V gene are MNHNS and SASEGT. The CDR3 is made up of 15 amino acids. CDR3 sequence reads: CASSTNPGGRETQYF. CDR3 bases: TGTGCCAGCAGTACCAACCCGGGGGGAAGGGAGACCCAGTACTTC.

Ten or more counts support this clonotype. The V and J genes are TRBV4-2 and TRBJ2-5; D is undetermined. The CDR3 extends over 15 amino acids. Trimming pared 0 bases from V and 5 bases from J, leaving 13 bases between. Germline V gene sequence: CDR1 LGHNA, CDR2 YNFKEQ. The CDR3 reads CASSQDKLGLETQYF. CDR3 DNA: TGTGCCAGCAGCCAAGATAAGCTAGGTCTGGAGACCCAGTACTTC.

J is TRBJ1-2 and V is TRBV6-1; D may be TRBD1 (6 bases). V was cut by 6 bases and J by 8 bases, with 16 bases left in between. The CDR3 totals 13 residues. Germline values: CDR1 MNHNS, CDR2 SASEGT. The CDR3 loop is CASSSQNRVGYTF. In DNA form, the CDR3 reads TGTGCCAGCAGCTCCCAGAACAGGGTGGGCTACACCTTC.